These 26 T cell receptor beta chains were all obtained from the same sample, sequenced in a study of shared clonotypes between healthy human individuals. Profiling relied on immunoSEQ multiplex PCR, and the TCRdb table lists in-frame clones only, not all of them. The repertoire holds some 1,400,000 clones, with roughly 97% as singletons. Sequences were obtained from naive CD4+ T cells sorted from blood. Sample subset: CD45RA+ positively selected. These receptors were obtained from a man aged 25 to 45 in good health.

The V call is TRBV18, the J call TRBJ1-5; D ambiguous. The CDR3 runs to 13 residues. The germline gives CDR1 KGHSH, CDR2 LQKENI. Trimming pared 3 bases from V and 6 bases from J, leaving 9 bases between. As DNA, the CDR3 is TGTGCCAGCTCACCCTCGGGTCTTCAGCCCCAGCATTTT. Protein product: CASSPSGLQPQHF.

The CDR3 coding sequence is TGTGCCAGCAGCCCCCGGACTCAGCTTGGGGGTGAGCAGTTCTTC. It codes for CASSPRTQLGGEQFF. V and J are TRBV11-2 and TRBJ2-1, with D tentatively TRBD1 or TRBD2 (5 bases each). The ends were cut back, 5 bases at V and 9 bases at J, with 20 bases in the middle. The CDR3 is made up of 15 amino acids. Germline V gives CDR1 SGHAT, CDR2 FQNNGV.

This sequence joins TRBV18 and TRBJ1-1; 10 positions agree with TRBD1. Germline trimming cut 9 bases from V and 1 base from J; bases unmatched to any gene: 5. CDR3 size: 14 residues. Looked up from germline, CDR1 is KGHSH and CDR2 is LQKENI. The CDR3, as DNA: TGTGCCAGTAGGGGGGACAGGGGGAACACTGAAGCTTTCTTT. Translating it yields CASRGDRGNTEAFF.

CDR3 protein: CASSFEAGGIAGELFF. In DNA, the CDR3 is TGCGCCAGCAGCTTCGAAGCGGGAGGTATTGCCGGGGAGCTGTTTTTT. The chain joins TRBV5-1 to TRBJ2-2, with TRBD2 identical over 9 bases. Trimming cost V 2 bases and J 6 bases; bases outside gene matches: 8. Looked up from germline, CDR1 is SGHRS and CDR2 is YFSETQ. This CDR3 is built from 16 residues.

CDR3 in DNA: TGTGCCAGCAGCTTAGTGTTGGTTGGGACTCATCAGCCCCAGCATTTT. Encoded protein: CASSLVLVGTHQPQHF. The genes are TRBV7-2 and TRBJ1-5; a weak D match, TRBD1 (5 bases). Germline V gene lookup returns CDR1 SGHTA and CDR2 FQGNSA. This CDR3 is 16 amino acids long. Deletions cut 1 base from V and 5 bases from J, with 15 bases between.

Only one count was recorded for this clone. The chain links TRBV28 to TRBJ1-1, with 9 positions matching TRBD1. Looked up from germline, CDR1 is MDHEN and CDR2 is SYDVKM. The ends lost 6 bases at V and 5 bases at J; junction bases unmatched: 13. The CDR3 covers 16 residues. DNA for the CDR3: TGTGCCAGCAGCATTGCCGGGGGACAGGGAAAGACTGAAGCTTTCTTT. Encoded protein: CASSIAGGQGKTEAFF. Based on the CDR3 plus reference TRBV28 and TRBJ1-1, the full variable domain is DVKVTQSSRYLVKRTGEKVFLECVQDMDHENMFWYRQDPGLGLRLIYFSYDVKMKEKGDIPEGYSVSREKKERFSLILESASTNQTSMYLCASSIAGGQGKTEAFFGQGTRLTVV.

About this clone: Other DNA sequences in the same sample also yield this CDR3. This chain connects TRBV9 to TRBJ2-7; TRBD1 might be the D (5 bases). Trimming stripped 0 bases from V and 1 base from J, with 8 bases between. The CDR3 is made up of 14 amino acids. From germline, CDR1 is SGDLS and CDR2 YYNGEE. CDR3 in DNA: TGTGCCAGCAGCGTAGGCGGACAATCCTACGAGCAGTACTTC. It yields the protein CASSVGGQSYEQYF. Based on the CDR3 plus reference TRBV9 and TRBJ2-7, the full variable domain is DSGVTQTPKHLITATGQRVTLRCSPRSGDLSVYWYQQSLDQGLQFLIQYYNGEERAKGNILERFSAQQFPDLHSELNLSSLELGDSALYFCASSVGGQSYEQYFGPGTRLTVT.

The CDR3 coding sequence is TGTGCCAGCAGCGTAGAAGCTAGCGGGAGGGCCGTCGATGAGCAGTTCTTC. It encodes CASSVEASGRAVDEQFF. V is TRBV9 and J is TRBJ2-1; 12 positions match TRBD2. The V gene's germline CDR1 is SGDLS and CDR2 YYNGEE. The CDR3 is 17 amino acids. V lost 0 bases, J lost 8 bases, and 9 bases stayed unmatched.

The rearrangement joins TRBV19 to TRBJ2-4, with 7 bases fitting TRBD2. Germline CDR1 reads LNHDA; CDR2 reads SQIVND (reference sequence). J gave up 0 bases and V 5 bases, and 7 bases lay outside the gene matches. The CDR3 totals 16 residues. Here the CDR3 reads CASSPSLAVAKNIQYF. For the CDR3, the DNA is TGTGCCAGTAGTCCCTCTCTAGCGGTAGCCAAAAACATTCAGTACTTC.

The rearrangement uses TRBV18 and TRBJ2-1; TRBD1 agrees at 8 bases. CDR3 size: 17 residues. The V gene end was trimmed by 3 bases and the J gene end by 2 bases; junction bases not matched to a gene: 9. Per germline, CDR1 KGHSH and CDR2 LQKENI. The CDR3 bases are TGTGCCAGCTCACCTGGGTCCGGGACAGGCACCTACAATGAGCAGTTCTTC. Translating it yields CASSPGSGTGTYNEQFF.

The chain uses TRBV19 and TRBJ2-7; D is possibly TRBD2 (5 bases). Between the trimmed V and J ends, which lost 3 bases and 2 bases, there was a span of 11 bases. The CDR3 totals 14 residues. CDR1 and CDR2 from the germline V gene are LNHDA and SQIVND (reference sequence). The CDR3 region has the DNA TGTGCCAGTAGTATGGGTCAGACTACCTACGAGCAGTACTTC. Translated, it gives CASSMGQTTYEQYF.

This sequence joins TRBV6-1 and TRBJ1-1; D is unclear. Germline CDR1 MNHNS, CDR2 SASEGT. CDR3 size: 14 residues. Trimming pared 6 bases from V and 0 bases from J, leaving 11 bases between. For the CDR3, the DNA is TGTGCCAGCAGCCTATCCTATATGAACACTGAAGCTTTCTTT. The encoded protein is CASSLSYMNTEAFF.

The CDR3 sequence is CASSGLAGGPELEQYF. The CDR3 DNA follows: TGTGCCAGCAGCGGACTAGCGGGAGGGCCCGAGCTCGAGCAGTACTTC. This chain uses TRBV9 with TRBJ2-7; 14 bases agree with TRBD2. This CDR3 comprises 16 residues. The V gene end was trimmed by 3 bases and the J gene end by 6 bases; junction bases not matched to a gene: 8. The germline V gene has CDR1 SGDLS and CDR2 YYNGEE.

This chain connects TRBV27 to TRBJ2-7; D remains ambiguous. Germline values: CDR1 MNHEY, CDR2 SMNVEV (reference sequence). V lost 8 bases to trimming and J lost 3 bases, with 11 bases between them. The CDR3 is 12 amino acids. The CDR3 sequence: CASAGVNYEQYF. Here the CDR3 DNA reads TGTGCCAGCGCAGGAGTAAACTACGAGCAGTACTTC.

J is TRBJ2-6 and V is TRBV9; D is uncertain. Germline CDR1 is SGDLS and CDR2 is YYNGEE. The CDR3 is made up of 17 amino acids. V shed 0 bases and J shed 3 bases, with 13 bases lying between them. The CDR3 sequence: CASSVDTAMLGANVLTF. CDR3 DNA: TGTGCCAGCAGCGTAGATACCGCTATGCTTGGGGCCAACGTCCTGACTTTC.

The chain joins TRBV4-1 to TRBJ2-2; TRBD1 agrees at 7 bases. CDR1 and CDR2 (germline): MGHRA, YSYEKL. The CDR3 runs 15 residues. V was pared by 4 bases and J by 0 bases, with 2 bases of the junction left unmatched. The CDR3 nucleotides are TGCGCCAGCAGCCGACAGGGTACGAACACCGGGGAGCTGTTTTTT. Translated, it gives CASSRQGTNTGELFF.

CDR3 nucleotides: TGTGCCAGCTCTACAATGGGCACAGATACGCAGTATTTT. This gives the protein CASSTMGTDTQYF. This chain uses TRBV6-1 with TRBJ2-3, with D uncertain. Germline assignment: CDR1 MNHNS and CDR2 SASEGT. V lost 8 bases, J lost 1 base, and 10 bases lay in between. The CDR3 has 13 amino acids.

This clone showed up just once. The gene calls are TRBV7-6 and TRBJ2-1, with TRBD2 matching over 8 bases. The V gene's germline CDR1 is SGHVS and CDR2 FNYEAQ. The CDR3 is 13 amino acids. V was pared by 0 bases and J by 15 bases, with 7 bases of the junction left unmatched. The CDR3 DNA reads TGTGCCAGCAGCTTAGCGCATGCGGGGGGCTCGTTCTTC. Amino acid sequence: CASSLAHAGGSFF. The complete variable domain, with remaining parts taken from reference TRBV7-6 and TRBJ2-1, reads GAGVSQSPRYKVTKRGQDVALRCDPISGHVSLYWYRQALGQGPEFLTYFNYEAQQDKSGLPNDRFSAERPEGSISTLTIQRTEQRDSAMYRCASSLAHAGGSFFGPGTRLTVL.

The chain carries TRBV5-4 and TRBJ2-7, with D perhaps matching TRBD1 or TRBD2 (5 bases each). Trimming left V 4 bases short and J 3 bases short, with 14 bases between. CDR3 length: 14 amino acids. Per germline, CDR1 SGHNT and CDR2 YYREEE (reference sequence). The CDR3 DNA reads as TGTGCCAGCAGCCGATCCGGGACCAACTACGAGCAGTACTTC. It yields the protein CASSRSGTNYEQYF.

This chain uses TRBV28 with TRBJ1-1; D is undetermined. Germline CDR1 and CDR2: MDHEN and SYDVKM. Trimming removed 6 bases from V and 0 bases from J, with 11 bases in between. CDR3 length: 14 residues. CDR3 in amino acids: CASRPLGMNTEAFF. Here the CDR3 DNA reads TGTGCCAGCAGGCCACTTGGGATGAACACTGAAGCTTTCTTT.

The J gene is TRBJ1-1, the V gene TRBV5-1; 9 nucleotides line up with TRBD1. This CDR3 has 16 amino acids. V lost 2 bases and J lost 5; bases outside the gene matches: 10. Germline V gene data show CDR1 as SGHRS and CDR2 as YFSETQ. CDR3 sequence reads: CASSLGTGQIRTEAFF. Here the CDR3 DNA reads TGCGCCAGCAGCTTAGGGACAGGGCAAATTCGGACTGAAGCTTTCTTT.

The chain carries TRBV28 and TRBJ2-7; TRBD2 matches 9 bases. Per the germline V gene, CDR1 is MDHEN and CDR2 is SYDVKM. The CDR3 has 17 residues. With 6 bases clipped from V and 0 bases from J, the junction kept 12 bases outside the gene matches. In DNA form, the CDR3 reads TGTGCCAGCAGCCCCAAAACCGGGACTAGCTTCTCCTACGAGCAGTACTTC. Residues: CASSPKTGTSFSYEQYF.

The chain is built from TRBV4-3 and TRBJ2-3, with D uncertain. This CDR3 contains 18 residues. Germline CDR1 and CDR2: LGHNA and YSLEER. Deletions cut 4 bases from V and 2 bases from J, with 22 bases between. CDR3 region: CASSPVWVLFVATDTQYF. The CDR3 bases are TGCGCCAGCAGCCCGGTATGGGTCCTGTTCGTAGCCACAGATACGCAGTATTTT.

The rearrangement uses TRBV5-1 and TRBJ2-3, with 9 positions matching TRBD2. The CDR3 contains 15 residues. The trim removed 1 base at V and 3 bases at J, leaving 3 bases unmatched. Germline-derived CDR1 and CDR2 are SGHRS and YFSETQ. CDR3: CASSLRLAVTDTQYF. CDR3 coding DNA: TGCGCCAGCAGCTTGAGACTAGCGGTTACAGATACGCAGTATTTT.

The J gene is TRBJ1-1, the V gene TRBV15; D possibly corresponds to TRBD1 (5 bases). V shed 0 bases and J shed 3 bases, with 11 bases lying between them. CDR1 is LNHNV and CDR2 is YYDKDF in the germline V gene (reference sequence). This CDR3 spans 15 amino acids. CDR3 sequence: CATSRDWGRDTEAFF. CDR3 in DNA: TGTGCCACCAGCAGAGATTGGGGGAGGGACACTGAAGCTTTCTTT.

This clone was seen a single time. The chain carries TRBV13 and TRBJ2-5; 11 nucleotides align to TRBD2. CDR3 length: 17 residues. Per the germline V gene, CDR1 is PRHDT and CDR2 is FYEKMQ (reference sequence). V lost 0 bases to trimming and J lost 2 bases; unmatched junction nucleotides: 5. The CDR3 protein is CASSLGLLAGGQETQYF. The CDR3 nucleotides read TGTGCCAGCAGCTTAGGCCTCCTAGCGGGAGGTCAAGAGACCCAGTACTTC.